One T cell receptor beta chain is described in this entry. Looked up from germline, CDR1 is SEHNR and CDR2 is FQNEAQ (reference sequence). The CDR3 has 12 amino acids. Between the trimmed V and J ends, which lost 4 bases and 13 bases, there was a span of 11 bases. With 60 Vbeta and 13 Jbeta primers, the PCR was carried out. Produced via immunoSEQ multiplex PCR; TCRdb's table is partial and in-frame only. Of 100,000 to 150,000 clones listed, about 74% are singletons. This sample was taken from a study of cytomegalovirus exposure and HLA in healthy donors. The rearrangement uses TRBV7-9 and TRBJ1-6, with D unclear. Sequencing was done on a sample of PBMCs. The TCR was taken from a woman between 45 and 65 years old in good health and CMV-seropositive. The CDR3 bases are TGTGCCAGCAGCTCGGGAAGTCTCCCCCTCCACTTT. Translating gives CASSSGSLPLHF.